This T cell receptor (beta chain) was sequenced in a study of blood T cell repertoires in COVID-19. On the study more broadly: Acute-phase and convalescent COVID-19 samples originated in the United States, Italy and Spain. T cells, B-cell-depleted T cells, or PBMCs supplied cDNA or gDNA.

CDR3 length: 14 amino acids. Germline-derived CDR1 and CDR2 are LNHDA and SQIVND (reference sequence). V lost 4 bases to trimming and J lost 4 bases; unmatched junction nucleotides: 4. In the original processing: Nucleated cell counts were estimated from reference gene primer amplification. TCRdb's table, derived via immunoSEQ multiplex PCR, lists solely in-frame clones and lacks some. D and trimming were read from the DNA, whereas the V and J calls and clone size are those reported in that table. The data show 250,000 to 300,000 clones, with around 89% seen just once and 5.5% to 8.5% held by the top ten.

Source material: peripheral blood. The receptor comes from a woman in her twenties or thirties who had recovered from COVID-19. The genes are TRBV19 and TRBJ1-3; the match to TRBD1 covers 7 bases. CDR3 residues: CASSTDREGNTIYF. CDR3 in DNA: TGTGCCAGTAGTACCGACAGGGAAGGAAACACCATATATTTT.